This TCR beta chain was sequenced in a study of blood T cells in healthy people across ages. CDR3 length: 16 amino acids. Germline assignment: CDR1 SSHAT and CDR2 FNYEAQ (reference sequence). Points from the study as a whole: Any conclusive comparison of naive versus antigen-experienced cells was prevented by using unsorted PBMCs. Higher diversity and more naive CD4+ cells were features of long-lived donors, compared to aged donors. Strong correlation was found linking TCR beta diversity to naive T cell percentage.

No fewer than 6 micrograms of total RNA were isolated from every sample. For this clonotype: Its antigen is unidentified. Mismatch with germline at one junction end may stem from a read error.

With a J-beta primer mix and a sample-barcoded 5' primer, a second PCR ran roughly 7 to 11 cycles. Each CDR3 protein is one row after TCRdb ran MiXCR on the 5' RACE reads. The sample carries about 1.4 million distinct CDR3 sequences, 55% to 75% recorded once. What was sequenced was blood. The source of this sequence is a man between 18 and 29 years old in good health. The chain couples TRBV7-7 to TRBJ2-3; 8 nucleotides match TRBD2. The CDR3 protein is CASSSPAPGGIDTQYF. The CDR3 DNA is TGTGCTAGCAGCTCCCCTGCCCCGGGGGGGATTGATACGCAGTATTTT.